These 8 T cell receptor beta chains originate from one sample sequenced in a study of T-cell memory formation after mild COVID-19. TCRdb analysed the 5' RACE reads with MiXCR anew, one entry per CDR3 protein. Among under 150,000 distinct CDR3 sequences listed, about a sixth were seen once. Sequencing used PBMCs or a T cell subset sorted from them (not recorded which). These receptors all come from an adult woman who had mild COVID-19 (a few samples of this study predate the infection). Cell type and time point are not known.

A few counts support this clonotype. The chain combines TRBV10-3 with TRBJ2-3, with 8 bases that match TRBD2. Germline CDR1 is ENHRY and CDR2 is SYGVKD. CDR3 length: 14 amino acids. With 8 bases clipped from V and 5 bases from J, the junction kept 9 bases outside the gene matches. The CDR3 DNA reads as TGTGCCATCGGTATCGAACTAGCGGAAGATACGCAGTATTTT. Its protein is CAIGIELAEDTQYF.

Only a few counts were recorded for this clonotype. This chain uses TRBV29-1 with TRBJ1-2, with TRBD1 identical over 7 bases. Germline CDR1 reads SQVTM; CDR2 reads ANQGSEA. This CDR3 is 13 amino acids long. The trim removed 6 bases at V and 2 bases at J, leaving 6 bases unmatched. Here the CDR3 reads CSVRDSENYGYTF. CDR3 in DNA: TGCAGCGTCCGGGACAGTGAGAACTATGGCTACACCTTC.

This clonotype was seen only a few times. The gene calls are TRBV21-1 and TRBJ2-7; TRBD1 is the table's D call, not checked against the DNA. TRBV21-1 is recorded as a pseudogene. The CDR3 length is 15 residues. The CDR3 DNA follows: TGTGCCACTCCGCAGCGGGAGAGGGGACCCTACGAGCAGTACTTC. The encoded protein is CATPQRERGPYEQYF.

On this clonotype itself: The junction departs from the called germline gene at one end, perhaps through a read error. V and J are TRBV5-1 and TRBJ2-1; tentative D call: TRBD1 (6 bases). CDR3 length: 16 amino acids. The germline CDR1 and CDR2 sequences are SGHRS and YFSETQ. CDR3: CASSPQGTTTYNEQSF. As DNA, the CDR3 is TGCGCCAGCAGCCCCCAGGGGACGACGACCTACAATGAGCAGTCCTTC. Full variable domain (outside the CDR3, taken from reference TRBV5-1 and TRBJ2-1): KAGVTQTPRYLIKTRGQQVTLSCSPISGHRSVSWYQQTPGQGLQFLFEYFSETQRNKGNFPGRFSGRQFSNSRSEMNVSTLELGDSALYLCASSPQGTTTYNEQSFGPGTRLTVL.

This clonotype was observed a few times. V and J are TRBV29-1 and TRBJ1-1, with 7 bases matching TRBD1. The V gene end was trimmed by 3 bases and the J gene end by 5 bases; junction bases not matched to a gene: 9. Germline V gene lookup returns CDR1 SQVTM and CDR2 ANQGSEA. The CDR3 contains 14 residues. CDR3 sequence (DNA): TGCAGCGTTGACCCGGACAGGAGGGTGACTGAAGCTTTCTTT. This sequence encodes CSVDPDRRVTEAFF.

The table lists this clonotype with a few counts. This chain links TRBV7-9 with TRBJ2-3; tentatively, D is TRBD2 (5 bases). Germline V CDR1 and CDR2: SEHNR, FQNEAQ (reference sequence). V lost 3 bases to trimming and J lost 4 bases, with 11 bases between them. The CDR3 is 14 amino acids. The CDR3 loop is CASSFRDQADTQYF. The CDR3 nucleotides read TGTGCCAGCAGCTTCCGGGATCAAGCAGATACGCAGTATTTT.

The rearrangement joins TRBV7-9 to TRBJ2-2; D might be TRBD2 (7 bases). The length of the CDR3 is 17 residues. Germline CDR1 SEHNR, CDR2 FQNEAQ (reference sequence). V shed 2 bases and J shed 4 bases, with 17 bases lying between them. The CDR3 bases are TGTGCCAGCAGCTTAAATCCGTCGGGGGGCGTCACCGGGGAGCTGTTTTTT. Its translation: CASSLNPSGGVTGELFF.

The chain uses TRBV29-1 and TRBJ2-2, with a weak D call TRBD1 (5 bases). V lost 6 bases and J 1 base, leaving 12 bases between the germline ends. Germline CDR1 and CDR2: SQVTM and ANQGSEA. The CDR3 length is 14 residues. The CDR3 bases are TGCAGCGTGCGGCAGGGTGGGAACACCGGGGAGCTGTTTTTT. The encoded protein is CSVRQGGNTGELFF.